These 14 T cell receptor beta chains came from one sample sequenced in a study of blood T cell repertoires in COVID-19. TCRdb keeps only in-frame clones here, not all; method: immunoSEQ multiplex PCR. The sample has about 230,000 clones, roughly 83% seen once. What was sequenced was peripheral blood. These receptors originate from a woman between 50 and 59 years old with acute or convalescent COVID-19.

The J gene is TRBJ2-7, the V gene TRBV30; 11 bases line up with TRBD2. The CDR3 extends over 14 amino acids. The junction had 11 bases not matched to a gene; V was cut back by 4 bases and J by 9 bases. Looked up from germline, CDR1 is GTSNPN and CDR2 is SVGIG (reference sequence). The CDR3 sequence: CAWTELAGVEVQYF. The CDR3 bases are TGTGCCTGGACCGAACTAGCGGGAGTTGAAGTGCAGTACTTC.

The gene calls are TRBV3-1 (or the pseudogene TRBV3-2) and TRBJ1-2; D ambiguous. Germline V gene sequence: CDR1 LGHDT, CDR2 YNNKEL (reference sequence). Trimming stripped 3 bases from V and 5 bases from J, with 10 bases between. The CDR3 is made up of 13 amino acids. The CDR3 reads CASSHSEQYGYTF. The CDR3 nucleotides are TGTGCCAGCAGCCATTCCGAACAATATGGCTACACCTTC.

In DNA form, the CDR3 reads TGTGCCAGTAGTATCGGGACAGGGGGTGTCGGCAATCAGCCCCAGCATTTT. It specifies CASSIGTGGVGNQPQHF. The V gene is TRBV19, the J gene TRBJ1-5; 11 nucleotides line up with TRBD1. Losses at the gene ends were 3 bases for V and 2 bases for J; bases not matched to a gene: 6. Germline V lookup: CDR1 LNHDA, CDR2 SQIVND (reference sequence). There are 17 residues in the CDR3.

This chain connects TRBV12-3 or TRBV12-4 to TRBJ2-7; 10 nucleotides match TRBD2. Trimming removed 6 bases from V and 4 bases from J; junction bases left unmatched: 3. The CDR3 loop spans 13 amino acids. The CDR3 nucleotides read TGTGCCAGCAGCTGGGGACTAGCGTACGAGCAGTACTTC. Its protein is CASSWGLAYEQYF.

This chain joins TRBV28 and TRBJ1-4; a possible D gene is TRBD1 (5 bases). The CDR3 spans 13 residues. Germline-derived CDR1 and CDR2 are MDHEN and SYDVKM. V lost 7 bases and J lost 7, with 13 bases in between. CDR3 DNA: TGTGCCAGCAACGCAGGGCGAACTGAAAAACTGTTTTTT. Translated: CASNAGRTEKLFF. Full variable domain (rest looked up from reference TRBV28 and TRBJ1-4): DVKVTQSSRYLVKRTGEKVFLECVQDMDHENMFWYRQDPGLGLRLIYFSYDVKMKEKGDIPEGYSVSREKKERFSLILESASTNQTSMYLCASNAGRTEKLFFGSGTQLSVL.

DNA of the CDR3: TGTGCCAGCAGTTACTCGAGAGGGTTTGGGGGCTACACCTTC. It codes for CASSYSRGFGGYTF. The chain uses TRBV6-2 or TRBV6-3 and TRBJ1-2; D unresolved. CDR1 is MNHEY and CDR2 is SVGEGT in the germline V gene. V lost 0 bases to trimming and J lost 8 bases, with 13 bases between them. The CDR3 totals 14 residues.

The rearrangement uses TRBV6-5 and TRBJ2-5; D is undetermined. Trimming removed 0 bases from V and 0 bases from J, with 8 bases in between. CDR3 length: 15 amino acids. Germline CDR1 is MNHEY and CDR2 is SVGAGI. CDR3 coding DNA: TGTGCCAGCAGTTACTCCTTGTCAGACCAAGAGACCCAGTACTTC. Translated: CASSYSLSDQETQYF.

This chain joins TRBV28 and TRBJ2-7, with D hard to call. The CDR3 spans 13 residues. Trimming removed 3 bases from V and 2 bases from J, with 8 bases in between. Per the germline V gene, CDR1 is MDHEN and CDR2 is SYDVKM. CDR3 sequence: CASSFVQTYEQYF. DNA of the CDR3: TGTGCCAGCAGTTTTGTACAGACCTACGAGCAGTACTTC.

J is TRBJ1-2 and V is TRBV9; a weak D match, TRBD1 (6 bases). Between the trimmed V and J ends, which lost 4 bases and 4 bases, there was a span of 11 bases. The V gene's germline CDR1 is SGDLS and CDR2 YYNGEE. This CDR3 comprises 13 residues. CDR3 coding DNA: TGTGCCAGCAGCTCCAGGGGAAGCTATGGCTACACCTTC. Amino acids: CASSSRGSYGYTF.

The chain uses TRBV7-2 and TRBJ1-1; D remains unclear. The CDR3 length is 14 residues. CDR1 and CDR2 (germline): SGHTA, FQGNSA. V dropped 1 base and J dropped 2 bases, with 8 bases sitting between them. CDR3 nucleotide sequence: TGTGCCAGCAGCTTAGGCCAGATTAACACTGAAGCTTTCTTT. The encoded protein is CASSLGQINTEAFF.

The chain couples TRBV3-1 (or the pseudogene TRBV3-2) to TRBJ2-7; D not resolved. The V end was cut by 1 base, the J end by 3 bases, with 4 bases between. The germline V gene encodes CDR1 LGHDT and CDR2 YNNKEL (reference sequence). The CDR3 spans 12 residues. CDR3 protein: CASSQVNYEQYF. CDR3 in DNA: TGTGCCAGCAGCCAAGTCAACTACGAGCAGTACTTC.

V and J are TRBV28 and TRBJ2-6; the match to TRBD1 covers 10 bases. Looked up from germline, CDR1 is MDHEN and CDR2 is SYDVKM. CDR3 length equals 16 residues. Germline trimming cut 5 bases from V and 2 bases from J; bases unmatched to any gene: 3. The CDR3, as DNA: TGTGCCAGCAGTCCGGGGACAGGGGCTGGGGCCAACGTCCTGACTTTC. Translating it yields CASSPGTGAGANVLTF.

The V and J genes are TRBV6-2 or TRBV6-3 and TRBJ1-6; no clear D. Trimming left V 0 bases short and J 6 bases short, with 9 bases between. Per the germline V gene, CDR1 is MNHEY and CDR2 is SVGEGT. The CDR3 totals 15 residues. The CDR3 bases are TGTGCCAGCAGTTACTCGCCAGGACTTAATTCACCCCTCCACTTT. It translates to CASSYSPGLNSPLHF.

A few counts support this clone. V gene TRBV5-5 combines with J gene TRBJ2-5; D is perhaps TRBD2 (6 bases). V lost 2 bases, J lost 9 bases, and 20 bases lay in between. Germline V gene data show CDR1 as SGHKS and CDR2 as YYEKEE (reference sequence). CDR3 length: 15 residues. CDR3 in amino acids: CASSLAPSGFMAQYF. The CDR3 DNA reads TGTGCCAGCAGCTTAGCGCCCAGCGGGTTCATGGCCCAGTACTTC.